These 21 T cell receptor beta chains were all obtained from the same sample, sequenced in a study of blood T cell repertoires in COVID-19. Method: immunoSEQ multiplex PCR; TCRdb's copy keeps in-frame clones and lacks some. The table shows some 350,000 clones, with more than 75% occurring only once. Sequencing used peripheral blood. These receptor sequences come from a human donor in a cohort sampled during active COVID-19.

J is TRBJ1-2 and V is TRBV19; D remains unclear. This CDR3 has 12 residues. Trimming left V 10 bases short and J 1 base short, with 10 bases between. Germline loops: CDR1 LNHDA, CDR2 SQIVND (reference sequence). CDR3 DNA sequence: TGTGCCACCGGGGTGGTTAACTATGGCTACACCTTC. Translation gives CATGVVNYGYTF.

The gene calls are TRBV29-1 and TRBJ2-1; D is perhaps TRBD1 (6 bases). Per the germline V gene, CDR1 is SQVTM and CDR2 is ANQGSEA. Trimming took off 5 bases at V and 0 bases at J, with 11 bases between the two ends. This CDR3 has 14 amino acids. The CDR3 sequence: CSVTPTGSYNEQFF. CDR3 DNA sequence: TGCAGCGTTACCCCGACAGGCTCCTACAATGAGCAGTTCTTC.

The chain links TRBV28 to TRBJ1-2; D may be TRBD1 (6 bases). Germline V lookup: CDR1 MDHEN, CDR2 SYDVKM. This CDR3 has 15 amino acids. Trimming took off 5 bases at V and 3 bases at J, with 16 bases between the two ends. The CDR3 region has the DNA TGTGCCAGCAGTGCCCTAGGGGGAAGAGACTATGGCTACACCTTC. It translates to CASSALGGRDYGYTF.

This chain joins TRBV2 and TRBJ1-5; D not resolved. The V end lost 3 bases, the J end lost 4 bases, and 10 bases lay between the germline ends. CDR1 and CDR2 (germline): SNHLY, FYNNEI. This CDR3 contains 14 residues. The CDR3 region is CASSDSNGNQPQHF. Written as DNA, the CDR3 is TGTGCCAGCAGTGACAGTAACGGGAATCAGCCCCAGCATTTT.

The chain links TRBV18 to TRBJ1-4; TRBD1 agrees at 10 bases. Looked up from germline, CDR1 is KGHSH and CDR2 is LQKENI. After removal of 4 bases from V and 6 bases from J, the junction contained 8 bases not matched to a gene. CDR3 length: 16 residues. The CDR3 DNA is TGTGCCAGCTCACTCTCCGCCGGGACAGGGGATGAAAAACTGTTTTTT. The encoded protein is CASSLSAGTGDEKLFF. Based on the CDR3 plus reference TRBV18 and TRBJ1-4, the full variable domain is NAGVMQNPRHLVRRRGQEARLRCSPMKGHSHVYWYRQLPEEGLKFMVYLQKENIIDESGMPKERFSAEFPKEGPSILRIQQVVRGDSAAYFCASSLSAGTGDEKLFFGSGTQLSVL.

The J gene is TRBJ2-3, the V gene TRBV5-6, with TRBD1 identical over 7 bases. V lost 4 bases and J lost 0; bases outside the gene matches: 8. Looked up from germline, CDR1 is SGHDT and CDR2 is YYEEEE. This CDR3 is 16 amino acids long. The CDR3 here is CASSHRQGKSTDTQYF. For the CDR3, the DNA is TGTGCCAGCAGCCACCGACAGGGTAAGAGCACAGATACGCAGTATTTT.

The chain links TRBV10-1 to TRBJ2-1; a weak D match, TRBD2 (5 bases). Germline values: CDR1 WNHNN, CDR2 SYGVQD (reference sequence). V lost 0 bases and J 8 bases, leaving 14 bases between the germline ends. The CDR3 length is 15 residues. CDR3 in amino acids: CASSESIGGSDEQFF. The CDR3 DNA follows: TGCGCCAGCAGTGAGTCGATTGGAGGTAGCGATGAGCAGTTCTTC.

The rearrangement uses TRBV7-3 and TRBJ2-1; 10 bases agree with TRBD2. The CDR3 is made up of 15 amino acids. Germline V CDR1 and CDR2: SGHTA, FQGTGA. With V trimmed by 4 bases and J by 0 bases, 0 bases remained unmatched. Here the CDR3 reads CASSSSGGSYNEQFF. CDR3 bases: TGTGCCAGCAGCTCTAGCGGGGGCTCCTACAATGAGCAGTTCTTC.

The V and J genes are TRBV9 and TRBJ2-1; TRBD2 agrees at 10 bases. Germline CDR1 and CDR2: SGDLS and YYNGEE. V lost 0 bases, J lost 7 bases, and 13 bases stayed unmatched. This CDR3 has 18 residues. Here the CDR3 DNA reads TGTGCCAGCAGCGTAGGTGCTAGCGGGAGTAGTTTCGGGAATGAGCAGTTCTTC. This codes for CASSVGASGSSFGNEQFF.

CDR3 protein: CASSPVESNEQFF. The CDR3 coding sequence is TGTGCCAGCAGCCCGGTCGAGAGCAATGAGCAGTTCTTC. This chain connects TRBV7-3 to TRBJ2-1; D uncertain. This CDR3 spans 13 amino acids. Trimming removed 5 bases at V and 6 bases at J, with 11 bases between. Germline V gives CDR1 SGHTA, CDR2 FQGTGA.

This chain links TRBV10-2 with TRBJ2-3, with 12 bases lining up with TRBD2. V lost 4 bases and J lost 5; bases outside the gene matches: 13. Per the germline V gene, CDR1 is WSHSY and CDR2 is SAAADI. The CDR3 is made up of 18 amino acids. The CDR3 is CASSGNLLAGGSLDTQYF. CDR3 nucleotides: TGCGCCAGCAGTGGCAACCTACTAGCGGGAGGTTCTTTAGATACGCAGTATTTT.

The gene calls are TRBV15 and TRBJ1-2; TRBD1 might be the D (6 bases). Germline V gene data show CDR1 as LNHNV and CDR2 as YYDKDF (reference sequence). V dropped 5 bases and J dropped 7 bases, with 17 bases sitting between them. CDR3 size: 14 residues. CDR3 coding DNA: TGTGCCACCAGCTTGGGACAACGGTTGCGTGGCTACACCTTC. Residues: CATSLGQRLRGYTF.

V usage is TRBV5-6 and J usage is TRBJ2-5, with D tentatively TRBD2 (5 bases). CDR1 is SGHDT, CDR2 YYEEEE, per germline. V dropped 2 bases and J dropped 10 bases, with 15 bases sitting between them. The CDR3 covers 13 residues. The CDR3 sequence: CASSFPGWGDQYF. The CDR3 DNA follows: TGTGCCAGCAGCTTTCCGGGGTGGGGAGACCAGTACTTC.

This clone was seen a single time. The V and J genes are TRBV4-2 and TRBJ1-3; no clear D. The CDR3 is 15 residues long. CDR1 and CDR2 from the germline V gene are LGHNA and YNFKEQ. The V and J ends lost 3 bases and 4 bases respectively, with 13 bases between them. The CDR3 DNA follows: TGTGCCAGCAGCCACCCCCTGGCGGGGGGAAACACCATATATTTT. Translating it yields CASSHPLAGGNTIYF.

This clone was seen only once. The chain carries TRBV2 and TRBJ2-3; TRBD2 matches at 15 bases. Unmatched junction bases numbered 6, after V lost 6 bases and J lost 2 bases. The CDR3 has 17 residues. The germline V gene encodes CDR1 SNHLY and CDR2 FYNNEI. The CDR3 loop is CASSRGTSGGSTDTQYF. CDR3 DNA: TGTGCCAGCAGCCGCGGGACTAGCGGGGGGTCCACAGATACGCAGTATTTT. The variable domain in full, completed from reference TRBV2 and TRBJ2-3, reads EPEVTQTPSHQVTQMGQEVILRCVPISNHLYFYWYRQILGQKVEFLVSFYNNEISEKSEIFDDQFSVERPDGSNFTLKIRSTKLEDSAMYFCASSRGTSGGSTDTQYFGPGTRLTVL.

This clone was seen once. This sequence joins TRBV5-1 and TRBJ1-2, with no clear D. In germline, CDR1 is SGHRS, CDR2 YFSETQ. The CDR3 loop spans 15 amino acids. V gave up 4 bases and J gave up 8 bases, with 21 bases separating them. The CDR3 reads CASSPSMPTEGGYTF. The CDR3 nucleotides read TGCGCCAGCAGCCCCTCTATGCCTACGGAGGGAGGCTACACCTTC. The whole variable domain, remainder taken from reference TRBV5-1 and TRBJ1-2, is KAGVTQTPRYLIKTRGQQVTLSCSPISGHRSVSWYQQTPGQGLQFLFEYFSETQRNKGNFPGRFSGRQFSNSRSEMNVSTLELGDSALYLCASSPSMPTEGGYTFGSGTRLTVV.

The chain joins TRBV20-1 to TRBJ2-7, with TRBD1 identical over 7 bases. CDR1 is DFQATT and CDR2 is SNEGSKA in the germline V gene (reference sequence). The CDR3 totals 13 residues. The V and J ends lost 3 bases and 7 bases, in that order; junction bases with no gene match: 9. CDR3 amino acids: CSASRDRVDEQYF. The CDR3 region has the DNA TGCAGTGCTAGTCGCGACAGGGTGGATGAGCAGTACTTC.

The chain is built from TRBV5-1 and TRBJ1-1; D is undetermined. Per germline, CDR1 SGHRS and CDR2 YFSETQ. The V end was cut by 6 bases, the J end by 1 base, with 16 bases between. CDR3 size: 15 residues. This CDR3 reads CASNTPGNRNTEAFF. In DNA, the CDR3 is TGCGCCAGCAACACCCCAGGTAACCGGAACACTGAAGCTTTCTTT.

This clone was seen a single time. V is TRBV12-3 or TRBV12-4 and J is TRBJ1-5; 8 bases agree with TRBD1. This CDR3 has 12 residues. V lost 6 bases to trimming and J lost 9 bases; unmatched junction nucleotides: 4. CDR3 amino acids: CASRHDRGPQHF. The DNA for the CDR3 is TGTGCCAGCAGACACGACAGGGGGCCCCAGCATTTT.

V gene TRBV4-1 combines with J gene TRBJ1-6; TRBD1 is a possible D gene (5 bases). This CDR3 is built from 19 residues. V shed 0 bases and J shed 12 bases, with 27 bases lying between them. Germline V CDR1 and CDR2: MGHRA, YSYEKL. CDR3 protein: CASSQDRGEGKRANRPLHF. CDR3 coding DNA: TGCGCCAGCAGCCAAGATCGGGGGGAAGGGAAACGAGCTAATCGACCCCTCCACTTT.

The rearrangement uses TRBV19 and TRBJ1-4; 9 bases match TRBD1. CDR1 and CDR2 (germline): LNHDA, SQIVND (reference sequence). V lost 10 bases, J lost 6 bases, and 9 bases stayed unmatched. The CDR3 spans 14 residues. CDR3 bases: TGTGCCACCAAACTCCGGGACAGGGATGAAAAACTGTTTTTT. It encodes CATKLRDRDEKLFF.